This T cell receptor (beta chain) derives from a study of post-analysis software for immune sequencing data. Background on the study: Relapsing-remitting, secondary progressive and progressive-relapsing multiple sclerosis were all included among the disease courses.

The germline gives CDR1 GTSNPN, CDR2 SVGIG (reference sequence). V lost 4 bases, J lost 2 bases, and 18 bases lay in between. This CDR3 comprises 15 residues. Study-level findings and limits: Samples made in the same batch grouped tightly together by F measure. Controls had lower frequencies than patients of roughly five TRBV segments, which included TRBV5-6, TRBV5-1 and TRBV20-1.

Of note for this clonotype: As yet, its antigen is unknown.

Prepared TCR beta cDNA libraries contained unique molecular identifiers. The yield from roughly 1 to 10 million T cells was some 500,000 cDNA molecules in total. From the PCR reads, TCRdb called clonotypes with MiXCR, one entry per CDR3 protein. The sample consists of about 500,000 distinct CDR3 sequences, under 55% of them appearing once. The rearrangement joins TRBV30 to TRBJ2-7; the D gene is possibly TRBD2 (6 bases). Sample: blood. The source of this sequence is a girl aged 5-17 years with multiple sclerosis. The chain's CDR3 is CAWTWRGSPTYEQYF. CDR3 coding DNA: TGTGCCTGGACCTGGAGGGGCTCCCCAACCTACGAGCAGTACTTC.